This T cell receptor (beta chain) appears in the sequencing data of a study of cytomegalovirus exposure and HLA in healthy donors. The germline V gene encodes CDR1 SQVTM and CDR2 ANQGSEA. The CDR3 runs to 13 residues. Trimming took off 5 bases at V and 2 bases at J, with 12 bases between the two ends. The PCR contained 60 Vbeta and 13 Jbeta primers. Data came from immunoSEQ multiplex PCR; TCRdb stores just in-frame clones and leaves some out. The sample contains approximately 160,000 clones, roughly 70% of which appear only once. The origin of this receptor is a woman aged 50 to 60 in good health and CMV-seropositive. The sequencing sample was made of PBMCs. V and J are TRBV29-1 and TRBJ1-2, with D maybe TRBD1 (6 bases). The CDR3 coding sequence is TGCAGCGTTAGGGCCCAGGGGAACTATGGCTACACCTTC. It specifies CSVRAQGNYGYTF.